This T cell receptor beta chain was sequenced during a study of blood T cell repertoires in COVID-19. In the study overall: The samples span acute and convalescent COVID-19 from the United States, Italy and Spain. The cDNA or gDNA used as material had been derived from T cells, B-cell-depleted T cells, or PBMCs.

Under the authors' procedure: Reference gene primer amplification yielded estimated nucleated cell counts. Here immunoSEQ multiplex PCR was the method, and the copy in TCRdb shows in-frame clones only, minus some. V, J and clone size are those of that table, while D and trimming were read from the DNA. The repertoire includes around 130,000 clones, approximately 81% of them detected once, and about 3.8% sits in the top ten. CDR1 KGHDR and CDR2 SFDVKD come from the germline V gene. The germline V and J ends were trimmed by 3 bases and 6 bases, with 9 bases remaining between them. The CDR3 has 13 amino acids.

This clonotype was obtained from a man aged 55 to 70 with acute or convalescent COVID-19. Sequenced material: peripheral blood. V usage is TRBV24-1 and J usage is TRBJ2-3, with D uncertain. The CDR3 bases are TGTGCCACCAGTGATGCCATCGGGGATACGCAGTATTTT. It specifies CATSDAIGDTQYF.